This entry is about one T cell receptor beta chain. Its antigen has not been determined. The sample belongs to a study of CXCR3-negative and CXCR3-positive naive CD8 T cells (dated by TCRdb to 2018 to 2020). About the investigation overall: In total, 130 million to 150 million TRB reads were obtained, corresponding to roughly 1.5 +/- 0.3 million reads per library. Naive subsets from 5 or 6 donors and memory cells from 3 donors were included in the TRBV-TRBJ cluster analysis. Diversity and physicochemical repertoire analyses covered approximately 10 donors pooled from two independent experiments. Results and caveats for the whole study, not just this receptor: Surface CD5, linked to self-reactivity in mice, was comparable between naive subsets; TCR interaction strength was therefore also inferred from TRB CDR3 physicochemical properties. Both naive subsets had comparably high repertoire diversity, while memory CD8+ T cells had much lower repertoire diversity. TRB CDR3s from CXCR3-positive naive cells showed higher hydrophobicity (lower Kidera factor 4), lower energy, and higher strength and volume indices than CXCR3-negative naive cells. Within the same donor, TRBV-TRBJ usage looked similar between naive CXCR3-negative and CXCR3-positive cells, but memory cells had distinct patterns. Freshly isolated PBMCs were used for most assays because CXCR3 expression went down partially after cryopreservation.

The cysteine opens and the phenylalanine closes a CDR3 of 14 amino acids. DNA was not recorded. Taken from the germline V gene, the CDR1 and CDR2 loops are MNHEY and SVGAGI. The instrument given in TCRdb is NextSeq 550. The Human TCR Profiling Kit (MiLaboratory) was used to make UMI-labeled 5' RACE TRB cDNA libraries. cDNA synthesis used the entire amount of extracted RNA, and PCR amplification then used the entire amount of cDNA produced. Libraries were prepared in parallel with an identical number of PCR cycles. For the original study's pipeline: MIGEC and MiXCR extracted about 53,000 +/- 10,000 unique UMI-labeled TRB cDNA molecules per library, requiring at least two reads per UMI. On average, about 40,000 +/- 10,000 functional in-frame TRB CDR3 nucleotide clonotypes lacking stop codons were found per library. After each sample was downsampled to 5000 UMI-labeled TRB molecules, VDJtools was used to calculate diversity metrics such as normalized Shannon-Wiener and Chao1. Clonotype-size-weighted physicochemical properties of the central five CDR3 residues (interaction energy, strength, volume and Kidera factor 4) were computed in VDJtools. With the reads reprocessed by TCRdb, a single entry stands for each CDR3 protein sequence and no DNA is reported. None of the V and J calls come from the authors' own analysis; TCRdb made them. The sample's table lists a count of 130,000 to 150,000 distinct CDR3 sequences. In total, the top ten clones hold approximately 0.28% of the sample.

Each CD8+ T cell subset was flow-sorted in triplicate, with roughly 330,000 cells per subset placed directly into RLT lysis buffer. To keep memory contaminants out, a stringent definition of naive CD8+ T cells was applied: CD45RO-CCR7+CD27+CD95-. Peripheral blood mononuclear cells were isolated from buffy coats using standard density gradient centrifugation. Naive CXCR3-negative and CXCR3-positive CD8+ T cells were flow-sorted using a FACSAria III. An RNeasy Mini Kit was used to extract total RNA from the sorted cells. The sequenced material came from naive CXCR3+ CD8+ T cells from blood. The sample's cell subset or site label, in plain terms: CD45RO-CCR7+CD27+CD95- naive CD8+ T cells expressing CXCR3 (TNR3+). The sequence joins TRBV6-5 to TRBJ1-1. The source is a human donor in good health. Some clones in this sample may be carry-over from other donors' samples. The encoded CDR3 is CASSYSTKNTEAFF.